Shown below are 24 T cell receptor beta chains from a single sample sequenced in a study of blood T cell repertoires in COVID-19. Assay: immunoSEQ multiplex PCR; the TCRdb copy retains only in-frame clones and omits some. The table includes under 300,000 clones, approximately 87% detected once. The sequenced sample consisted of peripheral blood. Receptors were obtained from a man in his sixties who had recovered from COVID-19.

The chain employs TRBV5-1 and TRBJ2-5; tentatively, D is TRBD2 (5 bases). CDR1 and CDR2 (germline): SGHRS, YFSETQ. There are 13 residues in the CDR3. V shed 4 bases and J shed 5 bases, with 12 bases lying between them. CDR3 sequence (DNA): TGCGCCAGCAGCAGAGGGCTGGGGGAGACCCAGTACTTC. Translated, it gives CASSRGLGETQYF.

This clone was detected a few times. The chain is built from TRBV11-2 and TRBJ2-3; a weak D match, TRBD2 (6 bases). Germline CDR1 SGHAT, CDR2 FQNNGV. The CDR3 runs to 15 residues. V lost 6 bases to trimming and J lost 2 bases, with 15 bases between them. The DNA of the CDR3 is TGTGCCAGCAGTTACGGACTATCCGTCACAGATACGCAGTATTTT. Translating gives CASSYGLSVTDTQYF.

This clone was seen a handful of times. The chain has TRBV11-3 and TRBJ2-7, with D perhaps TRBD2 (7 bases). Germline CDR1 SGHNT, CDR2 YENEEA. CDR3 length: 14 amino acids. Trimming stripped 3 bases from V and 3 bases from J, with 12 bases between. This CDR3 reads CASSLRGGNYEQYF. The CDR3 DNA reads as TGTGCCAGCAGCTTGAGGGGGGGAAACTACGAGCAGTACTTC.

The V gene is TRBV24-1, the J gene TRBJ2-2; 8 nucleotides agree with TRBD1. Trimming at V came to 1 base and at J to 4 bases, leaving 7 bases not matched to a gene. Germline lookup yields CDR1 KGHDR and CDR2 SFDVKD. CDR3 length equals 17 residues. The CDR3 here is CATSDFDRGYITGELFF. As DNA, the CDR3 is TGTGCCACCAGTGATTTCGACAGGGGCTATATCACCGGGGAGCTGTTTTTT.

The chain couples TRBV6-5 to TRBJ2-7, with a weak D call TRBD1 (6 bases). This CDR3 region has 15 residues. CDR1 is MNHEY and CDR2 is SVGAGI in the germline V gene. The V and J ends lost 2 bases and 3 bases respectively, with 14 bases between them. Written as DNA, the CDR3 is TGTGCCAGCAGTTACACGCAGGGGCAGGTCTACGAGCAGTACTTC. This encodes CASSYTQGQVYEQYF.

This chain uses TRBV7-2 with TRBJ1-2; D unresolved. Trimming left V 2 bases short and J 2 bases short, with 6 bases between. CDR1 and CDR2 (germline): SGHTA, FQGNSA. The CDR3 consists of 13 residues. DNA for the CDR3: TGTGCCAGCAGCTTAAACAGCAACTATGGCTACACCTTC. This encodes CASSLNSNYGYTF. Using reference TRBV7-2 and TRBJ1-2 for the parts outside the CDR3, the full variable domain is GAGVSQSPSNKVTEKGKDVELRCDPISGHTALYWYRQSLGQGLEFLIYFQGNSAPDKSGLPSDRFSAERTGGSVSTLTIQRTQQEDSAVYLCASSLNSNYGYTFGSGTRLTVV.

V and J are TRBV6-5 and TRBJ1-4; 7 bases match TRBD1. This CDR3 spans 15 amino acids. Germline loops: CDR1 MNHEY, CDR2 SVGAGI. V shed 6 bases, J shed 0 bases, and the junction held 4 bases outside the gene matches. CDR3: CASRSTGATNEKLFF. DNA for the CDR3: TGTGCCAGCAGATCCACAGGGGCAACTAATGAAAAACTGTTTTTT.

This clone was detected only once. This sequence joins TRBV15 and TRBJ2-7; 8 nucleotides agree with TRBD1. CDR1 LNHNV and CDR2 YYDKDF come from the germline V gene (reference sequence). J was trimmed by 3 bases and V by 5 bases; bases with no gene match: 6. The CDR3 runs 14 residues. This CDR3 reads CATSVNGQGYEQYF. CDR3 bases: TGTGCCACCAGCGTAAACGGACAGGGCTACGAGCAGTACTTC.

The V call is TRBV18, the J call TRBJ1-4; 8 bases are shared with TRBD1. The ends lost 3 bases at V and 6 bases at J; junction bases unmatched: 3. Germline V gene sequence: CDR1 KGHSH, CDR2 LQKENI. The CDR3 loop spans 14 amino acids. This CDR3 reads CASSPQGADEKLFF. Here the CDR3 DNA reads TGTGCCAGCTCACCGCAGGGGGCAGATGAAAAACTGTTTTTT.

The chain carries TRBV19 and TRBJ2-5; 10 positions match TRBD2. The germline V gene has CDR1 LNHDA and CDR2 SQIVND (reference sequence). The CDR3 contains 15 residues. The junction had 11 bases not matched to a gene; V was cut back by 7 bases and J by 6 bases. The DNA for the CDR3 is TGTGCCAGTAACCCGGGGAGCGGGGGGGCACAGACCCAGTACTTC. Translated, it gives CASNPGSGGAQTQYF.

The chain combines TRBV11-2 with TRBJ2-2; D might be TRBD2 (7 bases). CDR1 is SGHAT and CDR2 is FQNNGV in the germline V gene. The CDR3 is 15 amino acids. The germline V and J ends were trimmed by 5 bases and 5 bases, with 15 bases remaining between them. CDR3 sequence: CASSRGGPGTGELFF. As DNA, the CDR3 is TGTGCCAGCAGCAGGGGGGGCCCAGGGACCGGGGAGCTGTTTTTT.

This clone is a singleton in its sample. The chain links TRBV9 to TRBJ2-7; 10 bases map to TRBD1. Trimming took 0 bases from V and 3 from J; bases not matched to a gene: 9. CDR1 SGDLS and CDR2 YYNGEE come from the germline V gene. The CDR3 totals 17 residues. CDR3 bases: TGTGCCAGCAGCGTAGGGGGTTGGGGGACAGGGGACTACGAGCAGTACTTC. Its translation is CASSVGGWGTGDYEQYF.

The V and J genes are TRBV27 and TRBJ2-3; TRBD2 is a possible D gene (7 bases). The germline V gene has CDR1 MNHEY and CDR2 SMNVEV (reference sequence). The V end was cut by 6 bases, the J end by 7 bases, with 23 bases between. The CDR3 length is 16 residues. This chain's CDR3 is CASRPGGGGLPHTQYF. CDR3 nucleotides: TGTGCCAGCAGGCCGGGGGGCGGGGGATTACCTCATACGCAGTATTTT.

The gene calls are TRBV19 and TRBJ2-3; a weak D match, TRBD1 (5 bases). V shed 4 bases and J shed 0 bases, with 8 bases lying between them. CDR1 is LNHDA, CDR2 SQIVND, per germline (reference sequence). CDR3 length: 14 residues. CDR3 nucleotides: TGTGCCAGTAGTACCGACAGCAGCACAGATACGCAGTATTTT. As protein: CASSTDSSTDTQYF.

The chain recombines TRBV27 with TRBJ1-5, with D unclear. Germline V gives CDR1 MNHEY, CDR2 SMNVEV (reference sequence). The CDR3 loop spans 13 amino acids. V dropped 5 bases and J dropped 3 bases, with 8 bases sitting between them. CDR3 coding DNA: TGTGCCAGCAGTGTACGAGCCAATCAGCCCCAGCATTTT. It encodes CASSVRANQPQHF.

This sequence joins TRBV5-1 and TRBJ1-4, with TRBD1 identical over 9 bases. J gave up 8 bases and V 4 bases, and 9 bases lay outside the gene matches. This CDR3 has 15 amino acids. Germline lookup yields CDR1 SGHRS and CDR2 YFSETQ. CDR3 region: CASSPGTGRGEKLFF. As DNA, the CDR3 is TGCGCCAGCAGCCCGGGGACAGGGAGAGGCGAAAAACTGTTTTTT.

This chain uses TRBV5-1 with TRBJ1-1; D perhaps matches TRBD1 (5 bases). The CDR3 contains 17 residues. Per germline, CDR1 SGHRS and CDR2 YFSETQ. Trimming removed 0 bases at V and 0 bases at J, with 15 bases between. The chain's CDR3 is CASSLGHGGTMNTEAFF. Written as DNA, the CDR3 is TGCGCCAGCAGCTTGGGGCACGGTGGGACTATGAACACTGAAGCTTTCTTT.

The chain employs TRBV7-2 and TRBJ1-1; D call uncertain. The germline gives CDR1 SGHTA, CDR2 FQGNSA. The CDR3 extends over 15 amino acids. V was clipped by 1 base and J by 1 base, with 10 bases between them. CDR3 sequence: CASSLVPVQNTEAFF. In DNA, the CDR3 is TGTGCCAGCAGCTTAGTCCCAGTGCAGAACACTGAAGCTTTCTTT.

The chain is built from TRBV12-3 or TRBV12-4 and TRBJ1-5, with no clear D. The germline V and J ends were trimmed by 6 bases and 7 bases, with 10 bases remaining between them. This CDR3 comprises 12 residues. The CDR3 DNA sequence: TGTGCCAGCAGCCTTCTAGGACAGCCCCAGCATTTT. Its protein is CASSLLGQPQHF.

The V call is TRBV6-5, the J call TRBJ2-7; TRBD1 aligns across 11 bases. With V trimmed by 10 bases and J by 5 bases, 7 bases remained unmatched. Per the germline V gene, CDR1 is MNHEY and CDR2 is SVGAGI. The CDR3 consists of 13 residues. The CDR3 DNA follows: TGTGCCACCAGGACAGGGGGCATCGACGAGCAGTACTTC. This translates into CATRTGGIDEQYF.

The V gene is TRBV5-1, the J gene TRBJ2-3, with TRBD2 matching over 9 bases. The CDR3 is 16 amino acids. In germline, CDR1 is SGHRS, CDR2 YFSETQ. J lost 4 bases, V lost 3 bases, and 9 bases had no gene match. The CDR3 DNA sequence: TGCGCCAGCAGCTATACGGCGGGGGGGATTGCAGATACGCAGTATTTT. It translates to CASSYTAGGIADTQYF.

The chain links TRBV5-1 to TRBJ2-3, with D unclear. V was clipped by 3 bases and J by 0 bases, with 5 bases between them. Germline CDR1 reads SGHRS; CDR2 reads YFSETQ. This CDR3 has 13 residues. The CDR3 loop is CASSYSSTDTQYF. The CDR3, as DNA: TGCGCCAGCAGCTACTCGAGCACAGATACGCAGTATTTT.

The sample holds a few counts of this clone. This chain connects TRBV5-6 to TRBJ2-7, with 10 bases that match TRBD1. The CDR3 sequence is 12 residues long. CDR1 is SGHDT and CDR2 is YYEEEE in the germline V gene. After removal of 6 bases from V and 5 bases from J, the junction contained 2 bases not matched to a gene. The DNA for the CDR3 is TGTGCCAGCACCGGGACAGGGGACGAGCAGTACTTC. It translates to CASTGTGDEQYF.

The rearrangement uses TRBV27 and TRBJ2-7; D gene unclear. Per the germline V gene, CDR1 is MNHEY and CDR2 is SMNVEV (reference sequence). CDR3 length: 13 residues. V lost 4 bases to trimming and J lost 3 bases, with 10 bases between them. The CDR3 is CASSYSEDYEQYF. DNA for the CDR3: TGTGCCAGCAGTTATTCAGAAGACTACGAGCAGTACTTC.